The 24 T cell receptor beta chains below were found in one sample sequenced in a study of post-analysis software for immune sequencing data. Study-wide results and caveats: About five TRBV segments, including TRBV5-6, TRBV5-1 and TRBV20-1, were more frequent in patients than controls.

These receptors' targets are unknown. Unique molecular identifiers were carried by the TCR beta cDNA libraries. From the PCR reads, TCRdb called clonotypes with MiXCR, one entry per CDR3 protein. Of roughly 800,000 distinct CDR3 sequences in the sample, 53% were seen once. The sample was blood. The origin of the receptors is a girl aged 5-17 years with multiple sclerosis.

The chain couples TRBV20-1 to TRBJ2-1; 8 nucleotides agree with TRBD2. Germline-derived CDR1 and CDR2 are DFQATT and SNEGSKA (reference sequence). Losses at the gene ends were 0 bases for V and 7 bases for J; bases not matched to a gene: 11. CDR3 length equals 16 residues. In DNA, the CDR3 is TGCAGTGCTAGAGAATTTGGGCTAGCGGGTGTAAATGAGCAGTTCTTC. The encoded protein is CSAREFGLAGVNEQFF.

This clonotype has a handful of counts. The V call is TRBV29-1, the J call TRBJ2-6, with TRBD1 as a possible D gene (5 bases). The CDR3 extends over 15 amino acids. Germline loops: CDR1 SQVTM, CDR2 ANQGSEA. Trimming pared 3 bases from V and 0 bases from J, leaving 9 bases between. The DNA for the CDR3 is TGCAGCGTTGAGCAGGGTCCCTCTGGGGCCAACGTCCTGACTTTC. Its protein is CSVEQGPSGANVLTF. Full variable domain (missing parts from reference TRBV29-1 and TRBJ2-6): SAVISQKPSRDICQRGTSLTIQCQVDSQVTMMFWYRQQPGQSLTLIATANQGSEATYESGFVIDKFPISRPNLTFSTLTVSNMSPEDSSIYLCSVEQGPSGANVLTFGAGSRLTVL.

This clonotype has just a few counts. The rearrangement links TRBV5-1 to TRBJ2-2; no definite D call. The germline V and J ends were trimmed by 5 bases and 1 base, with 9 bases remaining between them. CDR1 and CDR2 (germline): SGHRS, YFSETQ. The CDR3 sequence is 14 residues long. The CDR3 region has the DNA TGCGCCAGCAGACAGATGATGAACACCGGGGAGCTGTTTTTT. It yields the protein CASRQMMNTGELFF.

There are many counts of this clonotype. V is TRBV4-1 and J is TRBJ1-4; 10 nucleotides line up with TRBD1. Germline assignment: CDR1 MGHRA and CDR2 YSYEKL. The length of the CDR3 is 17 residues. V dropped 1 base and J dropped 8; count of bases not matched to a gene: 10. The CDR3 DNA reads as TGCGCCAGCAGCCAAGGACAGGGGGCGGGGGTTGTGGAAAAACTGTTTTTT. Residues: CASSQGQGAGVVEKLFF.

About this clonotype: Relative to the germline gene, one junction end is altered; a read error may explain this. V and J are TRBV5-1 and TRBJ1-2, with D possibly TRBD1 on 5 matching bases. Germline V lookup: CDR1 SGHRS, CDR2 YFSETQ. The CDR3 loop spans 14 amino acids. The CDR3 sequence: CASSLGDVNYGYTF. The DNA for the CDR3 is TGCGCCAGCAGCTTGGGGGACGTCAACTACGGCTACACCTTC.

V and J are TRBV20-1 and TRBJ2-1, with D hard to call. The V gene lost 3 bases and the J gene lost 4 bases, with 19 bases spanning the gap. Germline V gene lookup returns CDR1 DFQATT and CDR2 SNEGSKA (reference sequence). The CDR3 has 16 amino acids. In DNA form, the CDR3 reads TGCAGTGCTAGTCTTACTATTGGCGGCAAATACAATGAGCAGTTCTTC. This codes for CSASLTIGGKYNEQFF.

This clonotype was observed a single time. The rearrangement uses TRBV2 and TRBJ2-5; D is uncertain. The J call may be wrong; the DNA end is better matched by TRBJ2-7. From germline, CDR1 is SNHLY and CDR2 FYNNEI. CDR3 length: 17 amino acids. The chain's CDR3 is CASSEKVFVTANYEQYF. DNA of the CDR3: TGTGCCAGCAGTGAAAAAGTCTTCGTGACCGCAAACTACGAGCAGTACTTC.

The V gene is TRBV7-9, the J gene TRBJ2-7; D gene unclear. Germline CDR1 and CDR2: SEHNR and FQNEAQ (reference sequence). V was cut by 4 bases and J by 3 bases, with 10 bases left in between. This CDR3 spans 13 amino acids. The CDR3 coding sequence is TGTGCCAGCAGCTCGTATGAAAACTACGAGCAGTACTTC. It specifies CASSSYENYEQYF.

V is TRBV18 and J is TRBJ1-1; D unresolved. The V end lost 6 bases, the J end lost 5 bases, and 16 bases lay between the germline ends. Germline assignment: CDR1 KGHSH and CDR2 LQKENI. The CDR3 consists of 14 residues. The CDR3, as DNA: TGTGCCAGCTCCGGAGTCGGAGGAGAGACTGAAGCTTTCTTT. Translation: CASSGVGGETEAFF.

The chain recombines TRBV19 with TRBJ2-5; D possibly uses TRBD1 or TRBD2 (5 bases each). V was clipped by 5 bases and J by 11 bases, with 18 bases between them. Germline CDR1 is LNHDA and CDR2 is SQIVND (reference sequence). This CDR3 contains 13 residues. In nucleotides, the CDR3 is TGTGCCAGTAGTCCTGGACGGGGCGATGAGCAGTACTTC. The encoded protein is CASSPGRGDEQYF.

The rearrangement uses TRBV12-3 or TRBV12-4 and TRBJ2-3; tentative D call: TRBD2 (5 bases). The V end lost 3 bases, the J end lost 8 bases, and 18 bases lay between the germline ends. This CDR3 has 15 amino acids. This CDR3 reads CASSFAGVIMGTQYF. CDR3 coding DNA: TGTGCCAGCAGTTTCGCGGGCGTAATTATGGGTACGCAGTATTTT.

The rearrangement links TRBV6-6 to TRBJ2-1, with D possibly TRBD2 on 5 matching bases. With 7 bases removed from V and 6 bases from J, the gap between germline ends came to 16 bases. The CDR3 consists of 14 residues. CDR1 is MNHNY and CDR2 is SVGAGI in the germline V gene (reference sequence). The CDR3 is CASILLGLPNEQFF. CDR3 coding DNA: TGTGCCAGCATCCTACTCGGACTCCCCAATGAGCAGTTCTTC.

This clonotype was seen more than once but under ten times. This chain uses TRBV12-3 or TRBV12-4 with TRBJ2-1; D not certain. The V end was cut by 2 bases, the J end by 2 bases, with 7 bases between. This CDR3 has 14 amino acids. This CDR3 is CASSLRRTYNEQFF. Written as DNA, the CDR3 is TGTGCCAGCAGTTTAAGACGGACCTACAATGAGCAGTTCTTC.

The chain uses TRBV2 and TRBJ1-1; possible D gene TRBD1, 5 bases. Germline V gene data show CDR1 as SNHLY and CDR2 as FYNNEI. Trimming removed 8 bases from V and 1 base from J, with 8 bases in between. This CDR3 comprises 12 residues. CDR3 bases: TGTGCCAGCGGGGCACAGAACACTGAAGCTTTCTTT. It specifies CASGAQNTEAFF.

The chain carries TRBV11-2 and TRBJ2-5; 7 positions agree with TRBD1. Trimming removed 5 bases from V and 2 bases from J; junction bases left unmatched: 8. The CDR3 extends over 15 amino acids. Germline V gives CDR1 SGHAT, CDR2 FQNNGV. The CDR3 sequence is CASSDATGAQETQYF. CDR3 coding DNA: TGTGCCAGCAGCGACGCTACAGGGGCGCAAGAGACCCAGTACTTC.

The chain carries TRBV29-1 and TRBJ2-7; D remains ambiguous. With the DNA end fitting TRBJ2-5 better, the J assignment may be wrong. CDR1 and CDR2 from the germline V gene are SQVTM and ANQGSEA. The length of the CDR3 is 13 residues. Here the CDR3 reads CSVEGNLQETQYF. Written as DNA, the CDR3 is TGCAGCGTTGAAGGTAACCTACAAGAGACCCAGTACTTC.

In its sample, this clonotype was seen once. J is TRBJ2-4 and V is TRBV7-6, with D perhaps matching TRBD1 or TRBD2 (5 bases each). The assigned J gene may be wrong: the sequence end matches TRBJ2-7 better. Germline CDR1 and CDR2: SGHVS and FNYEAQ. This CDR3 has 15 amino acids. CDR3 in DNA: TGTGCCAGCAGCCAATCGGCAGGGAGCTCCTACGAGCAGTACTTC. This codes for CASSQSAGSSYEQYF.

The chain is built from TRBV12-3 or TRBV12-4 and TRBJ2-5; 12 nucleotides agree with TRBD2. Trimming took 6 bases from V and 0 from J; bases not matched to a gene: 8. The length of the CDR3 is 17 residues. CDR3 coding DNA: TGTGCCAGCAGCCGACTAGCGGGGGAGCAGTACCAAGAGACCCAGTACTTC. It translates to CASSRLAGEQYQETQYF.

The chain uses TRBV12-3 or TRBV12-4 and TRBJ1-6; D is perhaps TRBD1 (6 bases). The ends were cut back, 1 base at V and 6 bases at J, with 10 bases in the middle. This CDR3 region has 15 residues. In DNA, the CDR3 is TGTGCCAGCAGTTTAGTAGGGGGTGGTAATTCACCCCTCCACTTT. Encoded protein: CASSLVGGGNSPLHF.

The rearrangement links TRBV20-1 to TRBJ1-2, with D tentatively TRBD1 (6 bases). The CDR3 has 14 amino acids. CDR1 and CDR2 from the germline V gene are DFQATT and SNEGSKA (reference sequence). V was pared by 8 bases and J by 4 bases, with 20 bases between. CDR3 DNA: TGCAGTCCCGGGAGGGGGGCGGGAGCCTATGGCTACACCTTC. Translation gives CSPGRGAGAYGYTF.

The chain couples TRBV12-3 or TRBV12-4 to TRBJ2-4, with 7 bases identical to TRBD2. The end of the DNA aligns better with TRBJ2-7, so the J call may be wrong. This CDR3 has 12 residues. DNA of the CDR3: TGTGCCAGCAGTTTCCCGGGGGGCGAGCAGTACTTC. Encoded protein: CASSFPGGEQYF.

The V gene is TRBV5-1, the J gene TRBJ2-7; 11 nucleotides line up with TRBD1. This CDR3 has 17 residues. With 0 bases clipped from V and 0 bases from J, the junction kept 5 bases outside the gene matches. Germline CDR1 is SGHRS and CDR2 is YFSETQ. The CDR3 spells CASSLARDRGSSYEQYF. The CDR3 DNA is TGCGCCAGCAGCTTGGCCCGGGACAGGGGGAGCTCCTACGAGCAGTACTTC.

This chain connects TRBV5-1 to TRBJ2-1; D call uncertain. Germline V CDR1 and CDR2: SGHRS, YFSETQ. The V gene lost 0 bases and the J gene lost 6 bases, with 13 bases spanning the gap. The length of the CDR3 is 15 residues. CDR3 in DNA: TGCGCCAGCAGCTTGGACAGTCCGGCCAGCAATGAGCAGTTCTTC. This encodes CASSLDSPASNEQFF.

This clonotype has a handful of counts. The V gene is TRBV7-9, the J gene TRBJ2-6; perhaps TRBD1 as D (5 bases). In germline, CDR1 is SEHNR, CDR2 FQNEAQ (reference sequence). The CDR3 covers 19 residues. V gave up 6 bases and J gave up 2 bases, with 23 bases separating them. The CDR3 DNA sequence: TGTGCCAGCAGACCCGCGATAGGCAGGGTAGAAGCTGGGGCCAACGTCCTGACTTTC. Protein: CASRPAIGRVEAGANVLTF.